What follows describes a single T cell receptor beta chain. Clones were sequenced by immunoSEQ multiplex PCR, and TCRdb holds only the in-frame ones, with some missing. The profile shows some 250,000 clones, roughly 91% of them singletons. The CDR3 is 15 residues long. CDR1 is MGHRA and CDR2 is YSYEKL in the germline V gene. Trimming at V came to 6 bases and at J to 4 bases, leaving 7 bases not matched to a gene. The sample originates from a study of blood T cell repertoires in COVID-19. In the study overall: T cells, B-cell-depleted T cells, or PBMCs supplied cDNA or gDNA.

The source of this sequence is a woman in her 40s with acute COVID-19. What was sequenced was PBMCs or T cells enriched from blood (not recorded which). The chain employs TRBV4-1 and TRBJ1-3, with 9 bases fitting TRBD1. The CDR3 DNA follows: TGCGCCAGCAGTGTTTCCGGGACAGGGGGAAACACCATATATTTT. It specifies CASSVSGTGGNTIYF.